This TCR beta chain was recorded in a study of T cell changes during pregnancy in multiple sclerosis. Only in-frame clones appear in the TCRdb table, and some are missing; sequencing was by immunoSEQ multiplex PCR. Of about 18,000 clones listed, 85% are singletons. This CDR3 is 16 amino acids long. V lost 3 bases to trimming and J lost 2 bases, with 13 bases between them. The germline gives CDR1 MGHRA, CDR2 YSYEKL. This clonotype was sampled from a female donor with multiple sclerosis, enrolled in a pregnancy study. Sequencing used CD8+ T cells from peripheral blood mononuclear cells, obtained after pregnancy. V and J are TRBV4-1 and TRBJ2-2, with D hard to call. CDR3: CASSQHARLNTGELFF. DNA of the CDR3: TGCGCCAGCAGCCAGCACGCGAGACTTAACACCGGGGAGCTGTTTTTT.